These 4 T cell receptor beta chains were all obtained from the same sample, sequenced in a study of T cells in Graves' hyperthyroidism and ophthalmopathy (dated by TCRdb to between 2019 and 2020). Library preparation used multiplex PCR. The data were produced on an Illumina HiSeq 2000. The TCR beta CDR3 regions were amplified from RNA transcripts. The TCR CDR3 was subjected to a first round of RT-PCR using the HTBI primer set and the Qiagen OneStep RT-PCR kit. The public reads were quality trimmed at Q25 with fastp and then assembled into clones with MiXCR by TCRdb, keeping productive beta chains. Rows matching on CDR3 protein sequence are summarized as one entry with the most common DNA and genes. This sample is represented by about 400,000 distinct CDR3 sequences; about 15% of them were singletons. Of the sample, under 15% falls within the top ten clones. Sequencing input: blood. The receptors were gathered from a man in his late teens or twenties with Graves' ophthalmopathy.

This clonotype was counted many times. The J gene is TRBJ2-5, the V gene TRBV24-1, with 8 bases lining up with TRBD1. The CDR3 spans 16 residues. The V gene end was trimmed by 3 bases and the J gene end by 5 bases; junction bases not matched to a gene: 10. The germline V gene has CDR1 KGHDR and CDR2 SFDVKD. The CDR3 coding sequence is TGTGCCACCAGTGATCGCCTAAAGGACAGGGTGGAGACCCAGTACTTC. This translates into CATSDRLKDRVETQYF.

The table lists this clonotype with many counts. The V and J genes are TRBV5-1 and TRBJ1-4; TRBD1 is a possible D gene (5 bases). Germline-derived CDR1 and CDR2 are SGHRS and YFSETQ. V was pared by 4 bases and J by 8 bases, with 15 bases between. CDR3 length: 14 residues. In nucleotides, the CDR3 is TGCGCCAGCAGCGCAGGAGGGGAAGGCGAAAAACTGTTTTTT. Its protein product is CASSAGGEGEKLFF.

In its sample, this clonotype was seen many times. The chain combines TRBV3-1 with TRBJ2-3; unclear D gene. Deletions cut 8 bases from V and 2 bases from J, with 11 bases between. The CDR3 extends over 13 amino acids. Germline V gene data show CDR1 as LGHDT and CDR2 as YNNKEL (reference sequence). The CDR3 reads CASVGRNTDTQYF. For the CDR3, the DNA is TGTGCCAGCGTGGGCAGAAACACAGATACGCAGTATTTT.

There are many counts of this clonotype. This chain links TRBV13 with TRBJ2-7, with D unresolved. Germline CDR1 PRHDT, CDR2 FYEKMQ (reference sequence). This CDR3 region has 12 residues. Trimming removed 5 bases at V and 5 bases at J, with 10 bases between. CDR3 sequence: CASSPVRHEQYF. DNA of the CDR3: TGTGCCAGCAGCCCGGTGCGACACGAGCAGTACTTC.